This record concerns one T cell receptor beta chain sequence. Time point here: baseline pretreatment blood. Specified treatment: 15 Gy SBRT to primary tumor, nephrectomy 4 weeks later. Blood was sampled at baseline, 2 weeks and 4 weeks after SBRT. This renal cell carcinoma was of the clear cell type. Trimming took off 6 bases at V and 4 bases at J, with 9 bases between the two ends. This CDR3 has 12 amino acids. Germline values: CDR1 SEHNR, CDR2 FQNEAQ (reference sequence). Assay used: immunoSEQ multiplex PCR; TCRdb lists only in-frame clones, some missing. Counted here are 150,000 or so clones, around 89% occurring once; the ten biggest clones make up around 4%. The sample is drawn from a study of radiation and T cells in renal cell carcinoma.

The sequence came from a woman in her seventies with renal cell carcinoma. Specimen: blood, collected from a patient whose treatment included radiotherapy and nephrectomy. The chain carries TRBV7-9 and TRBJ1-1; D possibly corresponds to TRBD1 (5 bases). The CDR3 nucleotides read TGTGCCAGCAGAGGGGTCGGCACTGAAGCTTTCTTT. Protein sequence: CASRGVGTEAFF.